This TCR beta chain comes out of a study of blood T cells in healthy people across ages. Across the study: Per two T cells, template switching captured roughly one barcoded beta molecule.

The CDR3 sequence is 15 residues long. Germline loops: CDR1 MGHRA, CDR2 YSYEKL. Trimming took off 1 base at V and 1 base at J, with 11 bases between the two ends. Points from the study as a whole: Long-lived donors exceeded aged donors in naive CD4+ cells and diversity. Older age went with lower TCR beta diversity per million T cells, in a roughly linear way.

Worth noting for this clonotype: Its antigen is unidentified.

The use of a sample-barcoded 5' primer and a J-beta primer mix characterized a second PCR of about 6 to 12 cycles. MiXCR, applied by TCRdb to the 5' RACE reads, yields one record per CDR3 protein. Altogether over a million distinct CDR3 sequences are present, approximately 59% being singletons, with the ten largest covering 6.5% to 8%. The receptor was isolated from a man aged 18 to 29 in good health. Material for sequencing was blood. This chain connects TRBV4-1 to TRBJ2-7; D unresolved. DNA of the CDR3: TGCGCCAGCAGCCAAGTCCTTGACGGATCCTACGAGCAGTACTTC. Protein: CASSQVLDGSYEQYF.